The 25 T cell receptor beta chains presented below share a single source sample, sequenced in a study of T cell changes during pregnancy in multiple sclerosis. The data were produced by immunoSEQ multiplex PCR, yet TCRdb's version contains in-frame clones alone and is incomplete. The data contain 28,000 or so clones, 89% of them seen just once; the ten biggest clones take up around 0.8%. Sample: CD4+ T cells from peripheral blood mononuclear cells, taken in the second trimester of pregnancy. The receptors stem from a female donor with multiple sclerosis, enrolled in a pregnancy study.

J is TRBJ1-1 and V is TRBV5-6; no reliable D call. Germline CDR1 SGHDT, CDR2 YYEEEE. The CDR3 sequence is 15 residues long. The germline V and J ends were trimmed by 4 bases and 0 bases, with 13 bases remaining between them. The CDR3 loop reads CASSPLEALNTEAFF. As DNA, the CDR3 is TGTGCCAGCAGCCCCCTTGAGGCCCTGAACACTGAAGCTTTCTTT.

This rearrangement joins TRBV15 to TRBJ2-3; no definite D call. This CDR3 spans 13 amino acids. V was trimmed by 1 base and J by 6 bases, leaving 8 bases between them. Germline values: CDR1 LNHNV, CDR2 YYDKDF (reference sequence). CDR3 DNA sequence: TGTGCCACCAGCAGAGGTGGTGCGGATACGCAGTATTTT. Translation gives CATSRGGADTQYF.

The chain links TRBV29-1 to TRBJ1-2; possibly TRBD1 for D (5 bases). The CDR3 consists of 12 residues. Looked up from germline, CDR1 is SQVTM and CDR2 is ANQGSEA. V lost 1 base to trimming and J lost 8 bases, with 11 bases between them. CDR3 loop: CSVEAGEVGYTF. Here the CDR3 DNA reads TGCAGCGTTGAAGCGGGGGAGGTCGGCTACACCTTC.

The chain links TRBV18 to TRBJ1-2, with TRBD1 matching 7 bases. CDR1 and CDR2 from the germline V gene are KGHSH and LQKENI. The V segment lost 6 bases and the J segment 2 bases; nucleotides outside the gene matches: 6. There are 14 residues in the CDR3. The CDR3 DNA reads TGTGCCAGCTCTCTCGCGACAGGGAACTATGGCTACACCTTC. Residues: CASSLATGNYGYTF.

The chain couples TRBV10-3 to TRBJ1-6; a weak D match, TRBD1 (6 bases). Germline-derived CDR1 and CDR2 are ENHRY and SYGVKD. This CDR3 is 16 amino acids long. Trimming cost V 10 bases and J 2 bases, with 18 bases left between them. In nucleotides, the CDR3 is TGTGCCACCTCCACCACCGACAGGCCCTATAATTCACCCCTCCACTTT. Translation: CATSTTDRPYNSPLHF.

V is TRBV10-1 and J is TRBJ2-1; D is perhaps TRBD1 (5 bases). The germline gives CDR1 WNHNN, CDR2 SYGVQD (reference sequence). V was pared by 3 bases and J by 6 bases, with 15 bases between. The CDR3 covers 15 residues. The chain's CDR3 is CASSERKGSLNEQFF. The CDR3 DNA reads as TGCGCCAGCAGTGAAAGAAAGGGGTCGCTCAATGAGCAGTTCTTC.

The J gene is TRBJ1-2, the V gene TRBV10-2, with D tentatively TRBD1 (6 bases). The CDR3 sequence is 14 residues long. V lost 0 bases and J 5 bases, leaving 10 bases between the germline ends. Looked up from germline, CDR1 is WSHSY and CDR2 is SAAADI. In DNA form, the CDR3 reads TGCGCCAGCAGTGAGTCGACTCAGGGGTATGGCTACACCTTC. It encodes CASSESTQGYGYTF.

The CDR3 protein is CASGLAGGRDTQYF. CDR3 DNA sequence: TGTGCCAGCGGACTAGCGGGGGGGCGAGATACGCAGTATTTT. The chain is built from TRBV4-2 and TRBJ2-3; 15 nucleotides align to TRBD2. Germline V gene lookup returns CDR1 LGHNA and CDR2 YNFKEQ. CDR3 size: 14 residues. The V and J ends lost 8 bases and 5 bases, in that order; junction bases with no gene match: 2.

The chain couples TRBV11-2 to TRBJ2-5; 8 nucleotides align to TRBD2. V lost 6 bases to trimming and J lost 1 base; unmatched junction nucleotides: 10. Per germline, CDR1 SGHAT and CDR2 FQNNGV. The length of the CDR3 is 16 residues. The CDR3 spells CASSSGIGGAQETQYF. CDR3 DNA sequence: TGTGCCAGCAGTTCCGGTATCGGGGGGGCCCAAGAGACCCAGTACTTC.

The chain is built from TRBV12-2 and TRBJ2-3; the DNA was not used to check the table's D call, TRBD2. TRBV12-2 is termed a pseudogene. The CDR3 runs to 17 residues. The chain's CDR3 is CASRRVRASGDTDTQYF. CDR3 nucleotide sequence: TGTGCAAGTCGCCGGGTTCGGGCTAGCGGGGACACAGATACGCAGTATTTT.

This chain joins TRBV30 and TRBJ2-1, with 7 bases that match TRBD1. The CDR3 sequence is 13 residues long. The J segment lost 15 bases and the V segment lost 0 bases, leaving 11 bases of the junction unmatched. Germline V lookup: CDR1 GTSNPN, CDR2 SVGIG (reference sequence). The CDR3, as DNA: TGTGCCTGGAGTGTCATCCCCCGGGACAGTCTGTTCTTC. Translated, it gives CAWSVIPRDSLFF.

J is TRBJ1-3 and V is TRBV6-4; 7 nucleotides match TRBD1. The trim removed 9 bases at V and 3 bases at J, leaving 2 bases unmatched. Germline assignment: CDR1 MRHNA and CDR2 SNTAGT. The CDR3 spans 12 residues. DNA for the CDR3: TGTGCCAGGAACAGGGGTGGAAACACCATATATTTT. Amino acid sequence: CARNRGGNTIYF.

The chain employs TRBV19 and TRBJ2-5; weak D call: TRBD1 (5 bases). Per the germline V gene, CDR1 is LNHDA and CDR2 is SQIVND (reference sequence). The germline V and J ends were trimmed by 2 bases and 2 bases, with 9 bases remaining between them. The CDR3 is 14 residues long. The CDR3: CASSIRTTQETQYF. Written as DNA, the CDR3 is TGTGCCAGTAGTATAAGGACAACACAAGAGACCCAGTACTTC.

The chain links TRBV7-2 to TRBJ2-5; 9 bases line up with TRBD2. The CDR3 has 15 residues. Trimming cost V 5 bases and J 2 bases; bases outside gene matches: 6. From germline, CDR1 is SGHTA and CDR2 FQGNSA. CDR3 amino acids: CASSGGTSRQETQYF. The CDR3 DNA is TGTGCCAGCAGCGGGGGGACTAGCAGACAAGAGACCCAGTACTTC. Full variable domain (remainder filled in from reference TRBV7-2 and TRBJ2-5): GAGVSQSPSNKVTEKGKDVELRCDPISGHTALYWYRQSLGQGLEFLIYFQGNSAPDKSGLPSDRFSAERTGGSVSTLTIQRTQQEDSAVYLCASSGGTSRQETQYFGPGTRLLVL.

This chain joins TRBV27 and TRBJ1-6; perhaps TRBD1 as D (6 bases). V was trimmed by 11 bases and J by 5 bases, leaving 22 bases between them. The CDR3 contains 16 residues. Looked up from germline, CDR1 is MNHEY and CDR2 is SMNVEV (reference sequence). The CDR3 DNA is TGTGCCGCAAAAAGGGGGACACCAAACAATAATTCACCCCTCCACTTT. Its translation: CAAKRGTPNNNSPLHF.

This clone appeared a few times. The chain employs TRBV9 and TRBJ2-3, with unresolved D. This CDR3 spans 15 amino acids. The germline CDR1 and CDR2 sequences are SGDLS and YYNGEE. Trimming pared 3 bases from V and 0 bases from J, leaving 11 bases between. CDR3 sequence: CASSATYSSTDTQYF. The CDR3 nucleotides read TGTGCCAGCAGCGCTACTTACTCTAGCACAGATACGCAGTATTTT.

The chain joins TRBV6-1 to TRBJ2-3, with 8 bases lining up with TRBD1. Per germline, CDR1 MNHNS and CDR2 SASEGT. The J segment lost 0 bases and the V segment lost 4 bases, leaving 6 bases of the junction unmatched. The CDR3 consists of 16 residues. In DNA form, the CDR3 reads TGTGCCAGCAGTGTAAGGACAGGGTCTAGCACAGATACGCAGTATTTT. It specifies CASSVRTGSSTDTQYF.

This CDR3 is CASSETRTGGYEQYF. CDR3 DNA sequence: TGTGCCAGCAGTGAAACCAGGACAGGGGGCTACGAGCAGTACTTC. The genes are TRBV2 and TRBJ2-7, with 10 bases aligning to TRBD1. Germline lookup yields CDR1 SNHLY and CDR2 FYNNEI. The CDR3 covers 15 residues. Trimming removed 2 bases from V and 3 bases from J; junction bases left unmatched: 4.

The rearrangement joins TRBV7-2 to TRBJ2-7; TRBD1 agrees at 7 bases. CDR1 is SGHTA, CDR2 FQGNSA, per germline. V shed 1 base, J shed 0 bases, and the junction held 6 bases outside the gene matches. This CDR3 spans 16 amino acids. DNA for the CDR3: TGTGCCAGCAGCTTAGGGATTGGGACAGCCTCCTACGAGCAGTACTTC. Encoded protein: CASSLGIGTASYEQYF.

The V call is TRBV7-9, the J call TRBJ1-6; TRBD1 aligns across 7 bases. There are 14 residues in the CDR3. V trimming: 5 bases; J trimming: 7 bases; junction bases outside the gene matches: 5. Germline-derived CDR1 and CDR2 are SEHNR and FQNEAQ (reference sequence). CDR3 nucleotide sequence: TGTGCCAGCAGCCCCAGGGGGATAAATTCACCCCTCCACTTT. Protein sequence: CASSPRGINSPLHF.

CDR3 residues: CASSQDSGTASYEQYF. The CDR3 DNA reads as TGCGCCAGCAGCCAAGACTCGGGGACAGCCTCCTACGAGCAGTACTTC. The chain has TRBV4-3 and TRBJ2-7; TRBD1 agrees at 7 bases. Per germline, CDR1 LGHNA and CDR2 YSLEER. V shed 0 bases and J 0 bases; nucleotides not matched to a gene: 5. This CDR3 is built from 16 residues.

The CDR3 protein is CASSTRDFFSTDTQYF. The CDR3 bases are TGTGCCAGTAGTACGCGGGACTTTTTTTCCACAGATACGCAGTATTTT. The chain joins TRBV19 to TRBJ2-3; a weak D match, TRBD2 (6 bases). The CDR3 totals 16 residues. Germline CDR1 and CDR2: LNHDA and SQIVND (reference sequence). The ends were cut back, 4 bases at V and 2 bases at J, with 16 bases in the middle.

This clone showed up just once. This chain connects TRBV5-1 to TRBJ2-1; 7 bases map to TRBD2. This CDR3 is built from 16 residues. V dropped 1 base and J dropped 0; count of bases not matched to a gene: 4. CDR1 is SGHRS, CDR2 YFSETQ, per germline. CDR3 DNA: TGCGCCAGCAGCTTGTTAAGCGGGGTCTCCTACAATGAGCAGTTCTTC. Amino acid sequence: CASSLLSGVSYNEQFF.

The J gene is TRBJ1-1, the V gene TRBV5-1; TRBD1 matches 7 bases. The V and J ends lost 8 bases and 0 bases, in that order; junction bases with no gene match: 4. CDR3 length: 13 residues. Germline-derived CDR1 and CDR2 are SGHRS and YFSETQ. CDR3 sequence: CASRDSMNTEAFF. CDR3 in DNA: TGCGCCAGTCGGGACAGCATGAACACTGAAGCTTTCTTT.

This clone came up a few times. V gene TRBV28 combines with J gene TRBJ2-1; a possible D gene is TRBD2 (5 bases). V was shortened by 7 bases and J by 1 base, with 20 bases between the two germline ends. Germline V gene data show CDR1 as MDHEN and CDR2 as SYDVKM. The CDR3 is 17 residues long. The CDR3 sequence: CASNPVGALLSYNEQFF. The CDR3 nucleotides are TGTGCCAGCAACCCCGTGGGAGCCCTCCTTTCCTACAATGAGCAGTTCTTC.